This T cell receptor beta chain comes out of a study of TIL therapy for anti-PD-1-resistant metastatic lung cancer. Looking at the study overall: Patients had a median age of about 55 years (range 38-75). Tumors carried a median about 1.5 non-synonymous mutations per megabase. Study-level points and caveats: Compared with baseline intratumoral T cells, expanded TIL cultures were more clonal and less diverse (roughly 6.5% vs 31%).

This was the immunoSEQ v3 assay. Sequencing was performed with immunoSEQ multiplex PCR; in TCRdb, only in-frame clones are kept and a portion is missing. The sample shows about 6,300 clones, roughly 64% of them seen only once. Time point specified: pre-treatment sample, taken before nivolumab and TIL therapy. Pleural nodules or supraclavicular lymph nodes made up most of the excised metastases sampled. Tumors were harvested before any PD-1/PD-L1 blockade. This clone was counted a single time. Its target is not known. Sample: tumor tissue, taken at baseline. The clonotype comes from a person between 30 and 80 years old with non-small cell lung cancer.

The CDR3 coding sequence is TGTGCCAGCACGGCGGGAGGAATTTACAATGAGCAGTTCTTC. Residues: CASTAGGIYNEQFF. The chain has TRBV6-5 and TRBJ2-1; 8 bases fit TRBD2. CDR1 MNHEY and CDR2 SVGAGI come from the germline V gene. V gave up 7 bases and J gave up 4 bases; unmatched junction bases: 6. The CDR3 runs to 14 residues.